This T cell receptor (beta chain) derives from a study of blood T cells in healthy people across ages. A second roughly 6 to 12 cycle PCR used barcoded and J-beta primers. MiXCR, run by TCRdb on the 5' RACE reads, gives a single entry per CDR3 protein. The sample holds roughly 700,000 distinct CDR3 sequences, more than 40% seen once. This TCR derives from a woman aged 55-70 years in good health. Material for sequencing was blood.

As DNA, the CDR3 is TGTGCCAGCAGCCCCGGGAGGGCAGGTGCAGATACGCAGTATTTT. It encodes CASSPGRAGADTQYF. The gene calls are TRBV11-3 and TRBJ2-3; 8 nucleotides match TRBD2. Germline assignment: CDR1 SGHNT and CDR2 YENEEA. The CDR3 extends over 15 amino acids. V trimming: 5 bases; J trimming: 4 bases; junction bases outside the gene matches: 8.